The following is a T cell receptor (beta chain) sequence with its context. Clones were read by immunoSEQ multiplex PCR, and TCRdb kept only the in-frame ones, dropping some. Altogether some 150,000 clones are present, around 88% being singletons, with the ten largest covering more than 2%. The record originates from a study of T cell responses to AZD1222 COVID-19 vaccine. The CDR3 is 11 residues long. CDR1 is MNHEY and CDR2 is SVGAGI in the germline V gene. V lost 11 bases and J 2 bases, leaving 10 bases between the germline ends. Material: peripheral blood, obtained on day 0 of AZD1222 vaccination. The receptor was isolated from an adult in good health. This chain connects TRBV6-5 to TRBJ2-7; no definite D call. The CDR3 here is CAASRPYEQYF. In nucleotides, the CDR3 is TGTGCCGCCTCTAGACCCTACGAGCAGTACTTC.